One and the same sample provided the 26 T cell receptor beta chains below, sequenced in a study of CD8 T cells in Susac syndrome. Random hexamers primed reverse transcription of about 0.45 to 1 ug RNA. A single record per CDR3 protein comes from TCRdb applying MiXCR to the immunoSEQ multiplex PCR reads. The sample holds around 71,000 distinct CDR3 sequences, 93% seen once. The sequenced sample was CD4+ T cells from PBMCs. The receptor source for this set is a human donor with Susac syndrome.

The CDR3 nucleotides read TGCGCCAGCGGGGGCCTTAGCACAGATACGCAGTATTTT. Translated: CASGGLSTDTQYF. The J gene is TRBJ2-3, the V gene TRBV5-1; D perhaps matches TRBD1 (6 bases). The V end was cut by 7 bases, the J end by 0 bases, with 9 bases between. Germline V gene lookup returns CDR1 SGHRS and CDR2 YFSETQ. The CDR3 extends over 13 amino acids.

CDR3 loop: CASSQLGIVGPRQNQPQHF. The CDR3 coding sequence is TGTGCCAGCAGCCAACTTGGAATCGTTGGACCCAGACAAAACCAGCCCCAGCATTTT. The rearrangement joins TRBV4-2 to TRBJ1-5, with no clear D. The CDR3 is made up of 19 amino acids. CDR1 and CDR2 (germline): LGHNA, YNFKEQ. Trimming shortened V by 2 bases and J by 7 bases, and 27 bases separated the two germline ends.

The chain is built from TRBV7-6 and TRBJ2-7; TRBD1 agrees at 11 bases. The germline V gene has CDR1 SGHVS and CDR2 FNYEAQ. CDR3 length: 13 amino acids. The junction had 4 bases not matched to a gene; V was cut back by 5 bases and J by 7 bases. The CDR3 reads CASSQDRGREQYF. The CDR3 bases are TGTGCCAGCAGCCAGGACAGGGGGCGTGAGCAGTACTTC.

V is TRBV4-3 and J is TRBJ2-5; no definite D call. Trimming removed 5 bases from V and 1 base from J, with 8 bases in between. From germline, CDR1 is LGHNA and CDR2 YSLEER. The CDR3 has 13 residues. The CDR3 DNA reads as TGCGCCAGCAGCGTAGACACCCAAGAGACCCAGTACTTC. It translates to CASSVDTQETQYF.

The DNA for the CDR3 is TGCGCCAGCAGCTTTCAGGGGGAGTCCTATAATTCACCCCTCCACTTT. Translation gives CASSFQGESYNSPLHF. The chain uses TRBV5-1 and TRBJ1-6; 7 nucleotides line up with TRBD1. This CDR3 spans 16 amino acids. The V gene's germline CDR1 is SGHRS and CDR2 YFSETQ. Trimming removed 2 bases from V and 1 base from J; junction bases left unmatched: 3.

This CDR3 reads CASSLDRANTGELFF. The CDR3 DNA reads TGCGCCAGCAGCTTGGACCGGGCGAACACCGGGGAGCTGTTTTTT. This rearrangement joins TRBV5-1 to TRBJ2-2; unclear D gene. This CDR3 is built from 15 residues. V lost 0 bases, J lost 0 bases, and 6 bases lay in between. CDR1 is SGHRS, CDR2 YFSETQ, per germline.

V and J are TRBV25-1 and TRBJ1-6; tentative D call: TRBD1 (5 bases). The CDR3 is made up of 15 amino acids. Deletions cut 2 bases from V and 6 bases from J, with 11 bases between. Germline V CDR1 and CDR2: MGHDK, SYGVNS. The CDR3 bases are TGTGCCAGCAGTGAACGACAGATGATTAATTCACCCCTCCACTTT. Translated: CASSERQMINSPLHF. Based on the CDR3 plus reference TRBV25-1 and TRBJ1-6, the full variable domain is EADIYQTPRYLVIGTGKKITLECSQTMGHDKMYWYQQDPGMELHLIHYSYGVNSTEKGDLSSESTVSRIRTEHFPLTLESARPSHTSQYLCASSERQMINSPLHFGNGTRLTVT.

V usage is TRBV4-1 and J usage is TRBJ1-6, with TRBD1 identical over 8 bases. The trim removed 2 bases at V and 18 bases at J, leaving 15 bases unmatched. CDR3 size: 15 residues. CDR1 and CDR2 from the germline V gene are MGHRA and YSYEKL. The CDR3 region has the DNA TGCGCCAGCAGCCAACCAGGCGCGACAGGGGCCCGCCACCACTTT. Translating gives CASSQPGATGARHHF.

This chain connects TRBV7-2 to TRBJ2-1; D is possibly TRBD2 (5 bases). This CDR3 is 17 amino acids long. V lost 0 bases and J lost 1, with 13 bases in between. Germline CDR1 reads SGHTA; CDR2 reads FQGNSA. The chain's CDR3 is CASSLARVGVSYNEQFF. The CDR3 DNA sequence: TGTGCCAGCAGCTTAGCGCGCGTCGGGGTTTCCTACAATGAGCAGTTCTTC.

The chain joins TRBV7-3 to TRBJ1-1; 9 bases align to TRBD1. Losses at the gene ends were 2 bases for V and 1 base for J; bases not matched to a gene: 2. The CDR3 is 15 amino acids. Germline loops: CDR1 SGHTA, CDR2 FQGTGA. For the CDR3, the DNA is TGTGCCAGCAGCTTAGGGACAGGGTGGAACACTGAAGCTTTCTTT. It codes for CASSLGTGWNTEAFF.

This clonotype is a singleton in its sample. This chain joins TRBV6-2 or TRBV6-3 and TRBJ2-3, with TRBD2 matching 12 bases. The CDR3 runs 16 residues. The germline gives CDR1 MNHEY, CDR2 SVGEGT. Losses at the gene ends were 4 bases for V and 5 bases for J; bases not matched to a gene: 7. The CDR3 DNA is TGTGCCAGCAGTTCTCGGACTAGCGGGGTTCAAGATACGCAGTATTTT. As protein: CASSSRTSGVQDTQYF.

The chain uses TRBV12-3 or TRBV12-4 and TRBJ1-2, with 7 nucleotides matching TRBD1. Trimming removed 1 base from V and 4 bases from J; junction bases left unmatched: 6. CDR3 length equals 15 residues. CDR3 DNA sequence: TGTGCCAGCAGTTTAGGTCTAAGGACAGGCTATGGCTACACCTTC. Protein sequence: CASSLGLRTGYGYTF.

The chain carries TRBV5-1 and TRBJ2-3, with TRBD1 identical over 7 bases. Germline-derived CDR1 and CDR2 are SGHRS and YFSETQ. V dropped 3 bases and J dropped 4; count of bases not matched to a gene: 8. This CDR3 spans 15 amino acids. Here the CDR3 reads CASSSQGPGPDTQYF. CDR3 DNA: TGCGCCAGCAGCTCACAGGGGCCAGGTCCAGATACGCAGTATTTT.

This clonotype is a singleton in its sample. DNA for the CDR3: TGTGCCACCAGTGACAGGACTAGGTTCGAGACCCAGTACTTC. Its protein product is CATSDRTRFETQYF. The rearrangement uses TRBV24-1 and TRBJ2-5, with 7 bases that match TRBD2. CDR3 length equals 14 residues. The germline V gene has CDR1 KGHDR and CDR2 SFDVKD. V was pared by 4 bases and J by 5 bases, with 6 bases of the junction left unmatched.

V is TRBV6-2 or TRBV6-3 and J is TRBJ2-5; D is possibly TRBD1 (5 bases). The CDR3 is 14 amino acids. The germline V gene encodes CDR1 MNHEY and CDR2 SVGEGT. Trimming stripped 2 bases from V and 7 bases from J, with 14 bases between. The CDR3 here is CASSYDLGRGTQYF. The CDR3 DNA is TGTGCCAGCAGTTACGACCTCGGAAGGGGGACCCAGTACTTC.

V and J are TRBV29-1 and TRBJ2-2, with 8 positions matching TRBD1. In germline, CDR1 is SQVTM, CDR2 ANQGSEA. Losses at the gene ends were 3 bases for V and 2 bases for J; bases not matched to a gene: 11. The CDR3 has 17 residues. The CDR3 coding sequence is TGCAGCGTTGACCGTTGGCAGGGGGCGTTAAACACCGGGGAGCTGTTTTTT. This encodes CSVDRWQGALNTGELFF.

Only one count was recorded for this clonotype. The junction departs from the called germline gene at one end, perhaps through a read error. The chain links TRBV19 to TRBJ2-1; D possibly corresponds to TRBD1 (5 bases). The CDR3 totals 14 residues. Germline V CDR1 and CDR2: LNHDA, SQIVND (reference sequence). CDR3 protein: CASSTLTGHKEQFF. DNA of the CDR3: TGTGCCAGTAGTACTCTAACCGGACACAAAGAGCAGTTCTTC.

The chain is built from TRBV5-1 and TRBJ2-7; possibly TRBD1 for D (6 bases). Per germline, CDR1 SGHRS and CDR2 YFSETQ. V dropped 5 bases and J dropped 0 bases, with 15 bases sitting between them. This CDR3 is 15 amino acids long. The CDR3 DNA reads TGCGCCAGCAGGGACGGACAGAACCTCTCCTACGAGCAGTACTTC. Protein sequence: CASRDGQNLSYEQYF. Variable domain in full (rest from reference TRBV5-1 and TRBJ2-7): KAGVTQTPRYLIKTRGQQVTLSCSPISGHRSVSWYQQTPGQGLQFLFEYFSETQRNKGNFPGRFSGRQFSNSRSEMNVSTLELGDSALYLCASRDGQNLSYEQYFGPGTRLTVT.

CDR3 residues: CASSLPGLHSSYEQYF. The CDR3 DNA reads TGTGCCAGCAGTTTACCGGGGCTCCATAGCTCCTACGAGCAGTACTTC. This rearrangement joins TRBV28 to TRBJ2-7; D tentatively reads TRBD1 or TRBD2 (5 bases each). This CDR3 region has 16 residues. Germline V gene data show CDR1 as MDHEN and CDR2 as SYDVKM. Trimming pared 2 bases from V and 0 bases from J, leaving 14 bases between. The variable domain in full, completed from reference TRBV28 and TRBJ2-7, reads DVKVTQSSRYLVKRTGEKVFLECVQDMDHENMFWYRQDPGLGLRLIYFSYDVKMKEKGDIPEGYSVSREKKERFSLILESASTNQTSMYLCASSLPGLHSSYEQYFGPGTRLTVT.

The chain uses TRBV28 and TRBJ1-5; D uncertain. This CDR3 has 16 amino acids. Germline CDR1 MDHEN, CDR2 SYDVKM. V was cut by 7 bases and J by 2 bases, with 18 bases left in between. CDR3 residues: CASTRLRESGNQPQHF. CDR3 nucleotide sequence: TGTGCCAGCACCCGACTTAGGGAGTCCGGCAATCAGCCCCAGCATTTT.

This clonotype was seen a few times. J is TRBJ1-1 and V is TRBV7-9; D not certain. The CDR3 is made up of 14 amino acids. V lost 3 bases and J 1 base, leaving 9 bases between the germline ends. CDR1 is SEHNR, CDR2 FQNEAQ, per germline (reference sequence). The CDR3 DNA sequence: TGTGCCAGCAGCTTCGAGACACCGAACACTGAAGCTTTCTTT. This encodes CASSFETPNTEAFF.

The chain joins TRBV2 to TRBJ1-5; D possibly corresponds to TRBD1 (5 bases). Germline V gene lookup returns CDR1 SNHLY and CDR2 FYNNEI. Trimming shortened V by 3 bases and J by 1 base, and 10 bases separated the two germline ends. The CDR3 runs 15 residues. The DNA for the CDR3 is TGTGCCAGCAGTGAGGAGAGGGACAGCAATCAGCCCCAGCATTTT. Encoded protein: CASSEERDSNQPQHF. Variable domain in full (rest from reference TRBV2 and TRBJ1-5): EPEVTQTPSHQVTQMGQEVILRCVPISNHLYFYWYRQILGQKVEFLVSFYNNEISEKSEIFDDQFSVERPDGSNFTLKIRSTKLEDSAMYFCASSEERDSNQPQHFGDGTRLSIL.

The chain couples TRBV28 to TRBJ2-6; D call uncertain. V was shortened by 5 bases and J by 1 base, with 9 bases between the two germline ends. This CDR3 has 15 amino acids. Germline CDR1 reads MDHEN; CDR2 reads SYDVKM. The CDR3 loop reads CASSPPLSGANVLTF. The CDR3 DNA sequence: TGTGCCAGCAGTCCCCCCCTTTCTGGGGCCAACGTCCTGACTTTC.

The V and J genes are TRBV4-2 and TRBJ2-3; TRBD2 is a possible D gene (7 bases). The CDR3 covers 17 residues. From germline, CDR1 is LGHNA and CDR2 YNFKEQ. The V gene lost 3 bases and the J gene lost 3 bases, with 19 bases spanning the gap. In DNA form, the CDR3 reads TGTGCCAGCAGCCAGTCCCCCCAGGCGGGGGCAACAGATACGCAGTATTTT. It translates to CASSQSPQAGATDTQYF.

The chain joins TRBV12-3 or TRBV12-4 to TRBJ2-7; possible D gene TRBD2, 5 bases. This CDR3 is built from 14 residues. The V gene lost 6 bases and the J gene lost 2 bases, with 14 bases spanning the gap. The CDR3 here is CASRLSAAPYEQYF. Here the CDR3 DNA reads TGTGCCAGCAGGCTATCAGCGGCCCCCTACGAGCAGTACTTC.

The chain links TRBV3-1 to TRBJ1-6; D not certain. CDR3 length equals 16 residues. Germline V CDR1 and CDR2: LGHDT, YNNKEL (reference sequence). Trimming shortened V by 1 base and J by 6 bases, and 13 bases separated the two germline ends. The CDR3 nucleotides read TGTGCCAGCAGCCAAGTGGAGGGAAGGACTAATTCACCCCTCCACTTT. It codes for CASSQVEGRTNSPLHF.